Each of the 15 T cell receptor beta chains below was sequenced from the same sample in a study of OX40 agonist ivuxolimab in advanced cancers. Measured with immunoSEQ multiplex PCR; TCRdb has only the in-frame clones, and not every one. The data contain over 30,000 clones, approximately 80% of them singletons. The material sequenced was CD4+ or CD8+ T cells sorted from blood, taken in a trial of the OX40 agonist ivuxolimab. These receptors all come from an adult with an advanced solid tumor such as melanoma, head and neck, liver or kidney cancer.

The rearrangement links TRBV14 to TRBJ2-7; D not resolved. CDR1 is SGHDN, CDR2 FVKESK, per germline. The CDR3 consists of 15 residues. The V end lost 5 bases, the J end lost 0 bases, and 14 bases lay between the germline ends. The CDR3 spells CASSLDPVSSYEQYF. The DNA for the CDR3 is TGTGCCAGCAGCTTAGATCCGGTGAGCTCCTACGAGCAGTACTTC.

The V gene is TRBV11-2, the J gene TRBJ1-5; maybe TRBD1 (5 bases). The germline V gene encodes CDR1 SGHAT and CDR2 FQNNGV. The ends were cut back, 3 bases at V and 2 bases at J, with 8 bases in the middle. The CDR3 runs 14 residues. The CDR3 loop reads CASSFQGGNQPQHF. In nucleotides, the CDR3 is TGTGCCAGCAGCTTCCAGGGAGGCAATCAGCCCCAGCATTTT.

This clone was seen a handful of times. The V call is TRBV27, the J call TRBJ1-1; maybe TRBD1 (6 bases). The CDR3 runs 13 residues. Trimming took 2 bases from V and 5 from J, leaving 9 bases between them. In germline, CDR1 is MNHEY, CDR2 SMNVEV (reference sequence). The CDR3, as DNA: TGTGCCAGCAGTTTAGACAGGCTAACTGAAGCTTTCTTT. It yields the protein CASSLDRLTEAFF.

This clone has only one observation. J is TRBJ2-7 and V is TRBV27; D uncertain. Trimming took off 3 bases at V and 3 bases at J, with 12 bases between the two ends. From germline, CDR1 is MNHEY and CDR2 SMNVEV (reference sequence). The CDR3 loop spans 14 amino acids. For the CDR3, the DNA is TGTGCCAGCAGTTTCGACCGGTTTTACTACGAGCAGTACTTC. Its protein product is CASSFDRFYYEQYF.

The CDR3 DNA sequence: TGTGCCATCAGCCAACCGCCGGGACAGGGGATATTGGCTTTCTTT. It encodes CAISQPPGQGILAFF. This chain links TRBV10-3 with TRBJ1-1, with TRBD1 matching 10 bases. The length of the CDR3 is 15 residues. Germline loops: CDR1 ENHRY, CDR2 SYGVKD. V lost 6 bases, J lost 11 bases, and 15 bases stayed unmatched.

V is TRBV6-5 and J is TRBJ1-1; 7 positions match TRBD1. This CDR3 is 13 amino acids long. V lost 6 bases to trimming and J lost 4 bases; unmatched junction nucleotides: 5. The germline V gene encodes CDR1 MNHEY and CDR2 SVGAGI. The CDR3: CASSYRGFTEAFF. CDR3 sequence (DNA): TGTGCCAGCAGCTACAGGGGATTCACTGAAGCTTTCTTT.

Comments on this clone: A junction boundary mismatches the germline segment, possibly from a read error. The CDR3 loop reads CASSLGTGGANTSF. For the CDR3, the DNA is TGTGCCAGCAGCTTAGGTACAGGGGGCGCGAATACCTCCTTC. The J gene is TRBJ1-2, the V gene TRBV7-3; 9 nucleotides agree with TRBD1. This CDR3 has 14 residues. Germline CDR1 is SGHTA and CDR2 is FQGTGA.

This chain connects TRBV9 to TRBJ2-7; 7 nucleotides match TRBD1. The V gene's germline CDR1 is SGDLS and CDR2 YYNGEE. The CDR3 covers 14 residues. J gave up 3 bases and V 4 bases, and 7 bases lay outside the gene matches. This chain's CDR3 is CASSPRGTHYEQYF. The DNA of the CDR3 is TGTGCCAGCAGCCCCAGGGGGACACACTACGAGCAGTACTTC.

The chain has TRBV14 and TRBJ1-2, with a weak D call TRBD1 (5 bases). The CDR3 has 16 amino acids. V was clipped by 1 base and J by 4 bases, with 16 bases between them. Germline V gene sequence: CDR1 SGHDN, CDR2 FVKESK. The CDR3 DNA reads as TGTGCCAGCAGCCAAGGGAGGAACAGGAACCCCTATGGCTACACCTTC. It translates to CASSQGRNRNPYGYTF.

DNA for the CDR3: TGCGCCAGCGGCCTGCGGGGTAACACCGGGGAGCTGTTTTTT. Translated: CASGLRGNTGELFF. This chain connects TRBV10-2 to TRBJ2-2; D is perhaps TRBD2 (6 bases). The V end was cut by 8 bases, the J end by 2 bases, with 12 bases between. This CDR3 region has 14 residues. The germline gives CDR1 WSHSY, CDR2 SAAADI.

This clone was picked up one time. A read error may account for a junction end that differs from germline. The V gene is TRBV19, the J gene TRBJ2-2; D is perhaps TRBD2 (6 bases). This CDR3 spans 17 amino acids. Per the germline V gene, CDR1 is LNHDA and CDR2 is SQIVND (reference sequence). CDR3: CVSSASGLRTATGELFF. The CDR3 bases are TGTGTCAGTAGTGCCTCGGGACTCCGGACGGCCACCGGGGAGCTGTTTTTT.

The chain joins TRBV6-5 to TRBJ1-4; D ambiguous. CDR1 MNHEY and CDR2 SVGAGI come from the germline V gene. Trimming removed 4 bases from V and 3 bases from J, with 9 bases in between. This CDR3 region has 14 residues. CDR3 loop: CASSLSTANEKLFF. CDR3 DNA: TGTGCCAGCAGTTTGTCTACAGCTAATGAAAAACTGTTTTTT.

The CDR3 DNA reads as TGTGCCAGCAGCTCCTCCCCTCGACGGAGTTATCAGCCCCAGCATTTT. This gives the protein CASSSSPRRSYQPQHF. V usage is TRBV11-2 and J usage is TRBJ1-5; no definite D call. This CDR3 spans 16 amino acids. The germline gives CDR1 SGHAT, CDR2 FQNNGV. Trimming cost V 4 bases and J 5 bases, with 18 bases left between them.

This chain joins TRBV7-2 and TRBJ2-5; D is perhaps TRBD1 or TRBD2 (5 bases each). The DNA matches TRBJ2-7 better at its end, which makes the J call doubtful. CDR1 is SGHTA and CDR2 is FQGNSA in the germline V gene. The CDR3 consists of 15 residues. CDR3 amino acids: CASTLTGTASYEQYF. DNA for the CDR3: TGTGCCAGCACCCTTACCGGGACGGCCTCCTACGAGCAGTACTTC.

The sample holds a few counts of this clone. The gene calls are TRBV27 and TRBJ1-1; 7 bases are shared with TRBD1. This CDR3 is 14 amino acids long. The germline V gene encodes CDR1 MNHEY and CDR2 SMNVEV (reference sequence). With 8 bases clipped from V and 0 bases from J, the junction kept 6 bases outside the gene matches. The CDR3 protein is CASRTGDMNTEAFF. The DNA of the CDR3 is TGTGCCAGCCGGACAGGAGATATGAACACTGAAGCTTTCTTT.